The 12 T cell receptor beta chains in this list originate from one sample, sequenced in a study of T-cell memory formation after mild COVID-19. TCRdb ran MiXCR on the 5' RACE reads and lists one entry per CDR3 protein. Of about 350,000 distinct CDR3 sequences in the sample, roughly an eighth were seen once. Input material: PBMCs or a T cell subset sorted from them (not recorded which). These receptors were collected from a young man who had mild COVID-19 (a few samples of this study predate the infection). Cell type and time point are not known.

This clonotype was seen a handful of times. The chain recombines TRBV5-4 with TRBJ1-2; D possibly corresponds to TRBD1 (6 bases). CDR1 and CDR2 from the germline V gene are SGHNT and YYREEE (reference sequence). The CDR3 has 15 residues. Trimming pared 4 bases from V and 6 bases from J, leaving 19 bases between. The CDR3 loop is CASSGWGTGGDGYTF. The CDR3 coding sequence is TGTGCCAGCAGCGGTTGGGGGACGGGGGGCGATGGCTACACCTTC. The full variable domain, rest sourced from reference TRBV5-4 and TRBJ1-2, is ETGVTQSPTHLIKTRGQQVTLRCSSQSGHNTVSWYQQALGQGPQFIFQYYREEENGRGNFPPRFSGLQFPNYSSELNVNALELDDSALYLCASSGWGTGGDGYTFGSGTRLTVV.

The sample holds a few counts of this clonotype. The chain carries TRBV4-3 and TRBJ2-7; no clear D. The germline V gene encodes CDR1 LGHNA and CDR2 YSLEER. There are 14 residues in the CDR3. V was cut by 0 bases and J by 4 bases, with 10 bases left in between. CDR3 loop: CASSQDLGVYEQYF. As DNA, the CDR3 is TGCGCCAGCAGCCAAGATCTGGGTGTTTACGAGCAGTACTTC.

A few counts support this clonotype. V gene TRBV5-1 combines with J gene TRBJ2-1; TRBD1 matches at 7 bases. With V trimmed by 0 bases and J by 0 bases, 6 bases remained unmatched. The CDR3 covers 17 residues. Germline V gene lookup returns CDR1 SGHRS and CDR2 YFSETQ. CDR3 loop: CASSLAETGISYNEQFF. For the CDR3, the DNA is TGCGCCAGCAGCTTGGCTGAGACAGGGATCTCCTACAATGAGCAGTTCTTC.

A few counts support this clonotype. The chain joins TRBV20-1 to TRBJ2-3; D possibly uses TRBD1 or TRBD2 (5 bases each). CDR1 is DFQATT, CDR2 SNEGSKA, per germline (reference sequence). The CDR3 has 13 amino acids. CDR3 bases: TGCAGGCCCCCGGGACCATGGCCAGATACGCAGTATTTT. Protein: CRPPGPWPDTQYF.

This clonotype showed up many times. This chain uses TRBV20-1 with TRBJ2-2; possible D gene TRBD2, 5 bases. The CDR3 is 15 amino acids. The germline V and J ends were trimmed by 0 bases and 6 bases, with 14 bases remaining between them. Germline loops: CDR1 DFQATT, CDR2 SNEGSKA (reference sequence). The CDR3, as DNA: TGCAGTGCTAGAGATCCGTCCGGGAAGGCCGGGGAGCTGTTTTTT. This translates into CSARDPSGKAGELFF.

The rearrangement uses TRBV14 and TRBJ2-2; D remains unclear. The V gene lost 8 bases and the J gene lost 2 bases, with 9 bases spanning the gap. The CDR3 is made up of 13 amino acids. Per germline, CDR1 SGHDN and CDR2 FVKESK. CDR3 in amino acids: CASADINTGELFF. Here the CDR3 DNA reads TGTGCCAGCGCTGACATTAACACCGGGGAGCTGTTTTTT.

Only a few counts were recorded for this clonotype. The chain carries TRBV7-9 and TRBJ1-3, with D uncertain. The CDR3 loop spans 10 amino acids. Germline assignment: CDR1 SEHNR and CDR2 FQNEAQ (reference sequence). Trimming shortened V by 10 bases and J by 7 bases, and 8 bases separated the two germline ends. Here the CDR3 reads CATRANTIYF. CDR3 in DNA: TGTGCCACTAGGGCGAACACCATATATTTT.

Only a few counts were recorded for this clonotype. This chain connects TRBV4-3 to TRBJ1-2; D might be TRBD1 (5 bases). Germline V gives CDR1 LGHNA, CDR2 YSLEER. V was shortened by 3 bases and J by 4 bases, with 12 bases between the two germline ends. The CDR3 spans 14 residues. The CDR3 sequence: CASSQDDSTYGYTF. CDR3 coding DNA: TGCGCCAGCAGCCAGGACGACAGCACCTATGGCTACACCTTC.

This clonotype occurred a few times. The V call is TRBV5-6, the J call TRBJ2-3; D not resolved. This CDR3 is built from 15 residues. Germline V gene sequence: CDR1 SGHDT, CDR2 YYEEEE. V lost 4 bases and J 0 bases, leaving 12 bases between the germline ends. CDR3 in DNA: TGTGCCAGCAGCGTGACCCAGACTAGCACAGATACGCAGTATTTT. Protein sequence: CASSVTQTSTDTQYF.

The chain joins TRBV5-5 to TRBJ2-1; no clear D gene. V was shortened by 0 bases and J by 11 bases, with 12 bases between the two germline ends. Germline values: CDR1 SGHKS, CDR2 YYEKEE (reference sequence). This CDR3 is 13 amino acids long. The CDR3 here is CASSLGVQSQQFF. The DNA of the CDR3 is TGTGCCAGCAGCTTGGGGGTTCAGAGTCAGCAGTTCTTC.

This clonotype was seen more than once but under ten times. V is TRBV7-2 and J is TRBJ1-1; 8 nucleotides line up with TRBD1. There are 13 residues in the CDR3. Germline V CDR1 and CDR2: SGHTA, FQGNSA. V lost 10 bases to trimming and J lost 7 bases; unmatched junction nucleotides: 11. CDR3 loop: CATRGRRAGEAFF. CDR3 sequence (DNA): TGTGCCACCAGGGGGCGAAGGGCGGGTGAAGCTTTCTTT.

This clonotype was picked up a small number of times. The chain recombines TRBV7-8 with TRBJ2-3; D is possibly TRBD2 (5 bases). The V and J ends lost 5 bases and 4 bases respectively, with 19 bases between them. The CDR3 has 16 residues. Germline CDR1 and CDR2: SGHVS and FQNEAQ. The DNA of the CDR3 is TGTGCCAGCAGCCCTAGGGTACCTAGCTCCCCAGATACGCAGTATTTT. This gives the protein CASSPRVPSSPDTQYF.